The 20 T cell receptor beta chains given below trace back to one sample, sequenced in a study of cytomegalovirus exposure and HLA in healthy donors. 60 Vbeta and 13 Jbeta primers were used in PCR. Clones were read by immunoSEQ multiplex PCR, and TCRdb kept only the in-frame ones, dropping some. Of more than 85,000 clones listed, approximately 57% were seen once; the top ten hold 6.3%. Sequenced sample: PBMCs. All receptors derive from a woman aged 25 to 45 in good health and CMV-seronegative.

The chain links TRBV30 to TRBJ1-2; D is possibly TRBD1 (6 bases). The CDR3 is 15 amino acids. The V end lost 1 base, the J end lost 2 bases, and 14 bases lay between the germline ends. From germline, CDR1 is GTSNPN and CDR2 SVGIG (reference sequence). The CDR3 loop is CAWSARGTLNYGYTF. CDR3 DNA sequence: TGTGCCTGGAGTGCACGTGGGACACTCAACTATGGCTACACCTTC.

The V call is TRBV7-2, the J call TRBJ1-4, with D perhaps matching TRBD1 (5 bases). Germline loops: CDR1 SGHTA, CDR2 FQGNSA. There are 16 residues in the CDR3. Trimming removed 1 base at V and 7 bases at J, with 16 bases between. Here the CDR3 reads CASSLGGRLGGEKLFF. The CDR3 region has the DNA TGTGCCAGCAGCTTAGGGGGTAGACTCGGGGGTGAAAAACTGTTTTTT. Looking up the rest from reference TRBV7-2 and TRBJ1-4 gives the full variable domain: GAGVSQSPSNKVTEKGKDVELRCDPISGHTALYWYRQSLGQGLEFLIYFQGNSAPDKSGLPSDRFSAERTGGSVSTLTIQRTQQEDSAVYLCASSLGGRLGGEKLFFGSGTQLSVL.

The chain carries TRBV5-1 and TRBJ1-1; TRBD1 aligns across 9 bases. Germline CDR1 is SGHRS and CDR2 is YFSETQ. V lost 3 bases, J lost 3 bases, and 3 bases stayed unmatched. CDR3 length equals 14 residues. The CDR3 reads CASSSGQGYTEAFF. CDR3 DNA sequence: TGCGCCAGCAGCTCGGGACAGGGATACACTGAAGCTTTCTTT.

The genes are TRBV30 and TRBJ2-2; TRBD1 matches at 10 bases. Germline values: CDR1 GTSNPN, CDR2 SVGIG (reference sequence). The CDR3 contains 14 residues. V was clipped by 8 bases and J by 7 bases; unmatched bases: 10. CDR3 nucleotide sequence: TGTGCCACAAACCCGGGACAGGGGATCGGGGAGCTGTTTTTT. This encodes CATNPGQGIGELFF.

Details on this clone: Other DNA sequences from this sample encode an identical CDR3 as well. V is TRBV7-9 and J is TRBJ2-7; D is perhaps TRBD1 (6 bases). CDR3 length: 12 residues. V was trimmed by 5 bases and J by 3 bases, leaving 8 bases between them. The germline V gene has CDR1 SEHNR and CDR2 FQNEAQ (reference sequence). The CDR3 loop is CASSIQGYEQYF. The CDR3 DNA is TGTGCCAGCAGCATACAGGGCTACGAGCAGTACTTC.

This clone was observed once. The chain's CDR3 is CASSEFLTEANYGYTF. The CDR3 coding sequence is TGTGCCAGCAGTGAATTTTTGACAGAAGCTAACTATGGCTACACCTTC. The chain is built from TRBV2 and TRBJ1-2, with a weak D call TRBD1 (5 bases). This CDR3 has 16 residues. Trimming took 2 bases from V and 0 from J, leaving 13 bases between them. Germline-derived CDR1 and CDR2 are SNHLY and FYNNEI.

The chain carries TRBV5-1 and TRBJ1-1, with D maybe TRBD1 (5 bases). Germline values: CDR1 SGHRS, CDR2 YFSETQ. The CDR3 is 14 amino acids. Trimming pared 7 bases from V and 0 bases from J, leaving 13 bases between. The CDR3 protein is CASYKGIMNTEAFF. The CDR3 bases are TGCGCCAGCTACAAGGGGATTATGAACACTGAAGCTTTCTTT.

This sequence joins TRBV5-6 and TRBJ2-5; 8 positions match TRBD1. The trim removed 3 bases at V and 7 bases at J, leaving 20 bases unmatched. This CDR3 has 18 residues. Germline V gives CDR1 SGHDT, CDR2 YYEEEE. For the CDR3, the DNA is TGTGCCAGCAGCTCGTTTGGACAGGGAGTTTCTGAAAGGGGGACCCAGTACTTC. This sequence encodes CASSSFGQGVSERGTQYF.

This chain connects TRBV29-1 to TRBJ2-3; 9 nucleotides agree with TRBD1. V was clipped by 7 bases and J by 0 bases; unmatched bases: 5. This CDR3 comprises 14 residues. The germline V gene has CDR1 SQVTM and CDR2 ANQGSEA. CDR3 sequence (DNA): TGCAGCGCTTCGGGACAGGGAAGCACAGATACGCAGTATTTT. It codes for CSASGQGSTDTQYF.

The chain links TRBV4-2 to TRBJ2-1; D unresolved. The CDR3 sequence is 16 residues long. Germline V CDR1 and CDR2: LGHNA, YNFKEQ. Trimming shortened V by 0 bases and J by 3 bases, and 12 bases separated the two germline ends. CDR3 DNA sequence: TGTGCCAGCAGCCAAGAGTTGTGGTTACACTACAATGAGCAGTTCTTC. Translating gives CASSQELWLHYNEQFF.

This clone was seen a single time. The V and J genes are TRBV29-1 and TRBJ1-5, with D possibly being TRBD1 (5 bases). V was shortened by 6 bases and J by 7 bases, with 16 bases between the two germline ends. CDR1 SQVTM and CDR2 ANQGSEA come from the germline V gene. The CDR3 is 13 residues long. Here the CDR3 reads CSVRVGGQQPQHF. The CDR3 DNA reads TGCAGCGTCCGCGTGGGGGGTCAACAGCCCCAGCATTTT.

This clone was observed a handful of times. Other DNA sequences of this sample code for an identical CDR3. The gene calls are TRBV5-1 and TRBJ1-1; 10 nucleotides agree with TRBD1. CDR3 length equals 15 residues. V dropped 4 bases and J dropped 6; count of bases not matched to a gene: 9. Germline-derived CDR1 and CDR2 are SGHRS and YFSETQ. This chain's CDR3 is CASSRADRGLAEAFF. As DNA, the CDR3 is TGCGCCAGCAGCAGAGCTGACAGGGGGCTCGCTGAAGCTTTCTTT.

The V call is TRBV29-1, the J call TRBJ2-5; 11 bases map to TRBD2. CDR1 SQVTM and CDR2 ANQGSEA come from the germline V gene. V was pared by 3 bases and J by 7 bases, with 10 bases of the junction left unmatched. The CDR3 loop spans 15 amino acids. The CDR3 sequence: CSVEPGTSGGGTQYF. The CDR3 DNA reads TGCAGCGTTGAGCCCGGGACTAGCGGAGGAGGGACCCAGTACTTC.

V is TRBV15 and J is TRBJ1-1; possibly TRBD1 for D (6 bases). V lost 0 bases to trimming and J lost 6 bases, with 14 bases between them. The germline CDR1 and CDR2 sequences are LNHNV and YYDKDF (reference sequence). CDR3 length equals 15 residues. CDR3 nucleotides: TGTGCCACCAGCAGAGATTTGGGGGCGGGGGCTGAAGCTTTCTTT. Amino acids: CATSRDLGAGAEAFF.

The chain employs TRBV6-5 and TRBJ1-1; TRBD1 agrees at 7 bases. V lost 2 bases to trimming and J lost 1 base; unmatched junction nucleotides: 7. Germline assignment: CDR1 MNHEY and CDR2 SVGAGI. The CDR3 is made up of 16 amino acids. This chain's CDR3 is CASSYPAGQKNTEAFF. The CDR3, as DNA: TGTGCCAGCAGTTACCCGGCGGGACAGAAGAACACTGAAGCTTTCTTT.

V and J are TRBV28 and TRBJ1-3; D unresolved. This CDR3 spans 13 amino acids. Trimming removed 4 bases from V and 2 bases from J, with 6 bases in between. CDR1 is MDHEN, CDR2 SYDVKM, per germline. The CDR3 nucleotides read TGTGCCAGCAGTTCCAATCCTGGAAACACCATATATTTT. It specifies CASSSNPGNTIYF.

The chain recombines TRBV9 with TRBJ2-7; TRBD1 matches 8 bases. This CDR3 is built from 14 residues. V shed 3 bases and J 5 bases; nucleotides not matched to a gene: 7. Germline values: CDR1 SGDLS, CDR2 YYNGEE. The CDR3 is CASSATGGINEQYF. CDR3 nucleotides: TGTGCCAGCAGCGCTACAGGGGGGATCAACGAGCAGTACTTC.

The count of this clone is one. The chain employs TRBV2 and TRBJ2-7, with TRBD1 matching 8 bases. This CDR3 spans 14 amino acids. The V and J ends lost 4 bases and 6 bases, in that order; junction bases with no gene match: 8. In germline, CDR1 is SNHLY, CDR2 FYNNEI. In DNA, the CDR3 is TGTGCCAGCAGTGTCTGGACAGGGTCAAGCGAGCAGTACTTC. Amino acids: CASSVWTGSSEQYF.

This chain uses TRBV27 with TRBJ1-6, with 9 bases that match TRBD1. The CDR3 length is 15 residues. Germline values: CDR1 MNHEY, CDR2 SMNVEV (reference sequence). The V and J ends lost 2 bases and 6 bases, in that order; junction bases with no gene match: 2. CDR3 protein: CASSLRGQGNSPLHF. In DNA, the CDR3 is TGTGCCAGCAGTTTACGGGGACAGGGTAATTCACCCCTCCACTTT.

The V gene is TRBV6-1, the J gene TRBJ2-1, with unresolved D. The V end lost 2 bases, the J end lost 3 bases, and 8 bases lay between the germline ends. Germline V gene data show CDR1 as MNHNS and CDR2 as SASEGT. The CDR3 contains 14 residues. The CDR3 DNA reads TGTGCCAGCAGTGAATGGGCAGGCTACAATGAGCAGTTCTTC. Its protein is CASSEWAGYNEQFF.